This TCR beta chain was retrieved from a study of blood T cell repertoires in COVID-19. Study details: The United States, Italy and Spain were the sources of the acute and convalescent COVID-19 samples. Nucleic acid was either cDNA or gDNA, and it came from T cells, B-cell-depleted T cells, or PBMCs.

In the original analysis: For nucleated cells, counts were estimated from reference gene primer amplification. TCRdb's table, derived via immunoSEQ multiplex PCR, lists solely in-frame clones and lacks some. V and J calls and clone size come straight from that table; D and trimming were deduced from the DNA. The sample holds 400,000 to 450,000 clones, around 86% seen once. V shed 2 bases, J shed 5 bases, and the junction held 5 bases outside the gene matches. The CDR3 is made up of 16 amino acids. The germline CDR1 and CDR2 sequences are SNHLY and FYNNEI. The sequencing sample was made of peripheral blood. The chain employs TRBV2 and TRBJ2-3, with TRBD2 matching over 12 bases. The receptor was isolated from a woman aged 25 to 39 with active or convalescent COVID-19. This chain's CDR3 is CASSERTSGEGDTQYF. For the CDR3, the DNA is TGTGCCAGCAGTGAACGGACTAGCGGGGAGGGAGATACGCAGTATTTT.